This TCR beta chain was obtained from a study of CD8 T cells in ankylosing spondylitis (dated by TCRdb to the late 2010s). With regard to the full study: The study profiled T cell receptor beta repertoires in healthy donors and ankylosing spondylitis patients to find disease-linked TCR variants. The whole study cohort included roughly 110 healthy donors and under 30 ankylosing spondylitis patients. Peripheral blood was sampled, and synovial fluid was additionally collected from ankylosing spondylitis patients.

With regard to this clonotype: It lacks a known antigen. The sample holds no much larger clone one base away, and base qualities are not on file.

The CDR3 runs 14 residues from the cysteine to the phenylalanine. Here the CDR3 DNA is all that survives: 42 bases in frame from base 1. Looking up the germline V gene (reference sequence) yields CDR1 LGHDT and CDR2 YNNKEL. V sheds 0 bases and J sheds 8 bases, leaving 8 bases between their ends. The paper as a whole reports these results and caveats: According to the report, matched synovial fluid samples from ankylosing spondylitis patients were significantly enriched for the disease-linked clones. Blood from ankylosing spondylitis patients appeared to be characterized by a TCR beta motif made up of several highly homologous amino acid variants. Some motif variants had previously been reported in the synovial fluid and blood of reactive arthritis patients, which suggests shared mechanisms of disease initiation. A CD8+ phenotype was shown by the disease-linked clones, which were found at relatively low frequencies in peripheral blood.

These reads were obtained on an Illumina HiSeq 2500. TCR beta libraries were prepared by quantitative 5'-RACE with molecular barcodes. The source study handled its data this way. Disease-linked TCR variants were identified with a new computational method built on a probabilistic model of VDJ rearrangement. TCRdb reran the public reads through fastp at Q25 and MiXCR, keeping productive beta chains. Every CDR3 protein is listed once, alongside the most common genes and DNA of its rows. The V and J calls were determined by TCRdb, not by the authors. Counted in this sample were approximately 400,000 distinct CDR3 sequences; about 15% of them appeared once. The top ten constitute 0.95% to 1.1% of the sample.

Sequences were obtained from blood, either unsorted or a sorted T cell fraction (not recorded which). The chain joins TRBV3-1 to TRBJ1-6; the D gene remains uncertain. The TCR originated in a male donor with ankylosing spondylitis. The nucleotides are TGTGCCAGCAGCCAAGATGCGAGGTATTCACCCCTCCACTTT. It is translated as CASSQDARYSPLHF.